The present T cell receptor (beta chain) was sequenced within a study of cytomegalovirus exposure and HLA in healthy donors. As concerns this clone: The antigen is unknown.

A multiplex PCR was run with 60 Vbeta primers and 13 Jbeta primers. This table comes from immunoSEQ multiplex PCR, and its TCRdb copy is limited to in-frame clones, with some not included. Altogether about 190,000 clones are present, around 88% being singletons, with the ten largest covering around 0.31%. Donors consisted of healthy bone marrow donors. General study results and limits: Rarity marked most TCR sequences, yet some public TCRs occurred in many donors. In a later analysis, compared with equally common non-associated chains, HLA-associated beta chains were more expanded.

Looked up from germline, CDR1 is SGHTA and CDR2 is FQGNSA. The CDR3 loop spans 15 amino acids. J lost 3 bases, V lost 6 bases, and 5 bases had no gene match. This receptor was taken from a woman aged 25 to 39 in good health and CMV-seronegative. What was sequenced was PBMCs. This chain links TRBV7-2 with TRBJ2-3, with TRBD2 matching 11 bases. The CDR3 nucleotides are TGTGCCAGCAGATCTAGCGGGGGGAGGACAGATACGCAGTATTTT. This gives the protein CASRSSGGRTDTQYF.